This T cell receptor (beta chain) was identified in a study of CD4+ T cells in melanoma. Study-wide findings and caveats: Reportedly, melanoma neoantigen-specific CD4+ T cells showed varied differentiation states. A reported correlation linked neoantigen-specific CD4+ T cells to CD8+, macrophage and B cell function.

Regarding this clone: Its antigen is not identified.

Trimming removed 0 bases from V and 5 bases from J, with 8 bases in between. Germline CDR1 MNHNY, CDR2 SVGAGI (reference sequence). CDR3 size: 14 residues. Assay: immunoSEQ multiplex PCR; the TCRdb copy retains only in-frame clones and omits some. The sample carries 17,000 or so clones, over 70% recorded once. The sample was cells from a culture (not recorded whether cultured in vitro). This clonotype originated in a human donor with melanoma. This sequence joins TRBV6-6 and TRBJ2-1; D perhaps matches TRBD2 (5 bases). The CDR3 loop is CASSYSRANNEQFF. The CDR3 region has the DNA TGTGCCAGCAGTTACTCGAGGGCGAACAATGAGCAGTTCTTC.